This section outlines one T cell receptor (beta chain) sequence together with its context. This clone has a single count. Its antigen is currently not known. No much larger clonotype is one base removed from it; base qualities were not supplied. These data are taken from a study of T cell responses to AZD1222 COVID-19 vaccine (dated by TCRdb to the early 2020s). Regarding the study in general: AZD1222 recipients whose second dose came at about 4 weeks and those whose second dose came at about 12 weeks were combined into one group, since spike-specific TCR depth and breadth did not differ between the two schedules. TCR sequencing covered 233 trial participants: 200 to 220 given two doses of AZD1222 and 26 given two doses of MenACWY control vaccine. Trial participants were enrolled by age into subgroups of 18-55, 56-69 and 70-plus years, and around 140, 26 and 57 TCR-sequenced participants, respectively, were included in these subgroups. Overall results and qualifications from the work: Participants were mostly white British and included more females than males, and it was suggested by the authors that clonal diversity may have been underestimated. Epitopes outside the regions mutated in the B.1.351 and B.1.1.7 variants were reportedly recognized by nearly half of the unique spike-specific TCRs. The whole spike protein was spanned by vaccine-associated CD4 TCRs, and dominant responses were seen in regions 160-218 and 743-854. Because no day 14 peak-response samples were available, the repertoires could be characterized only after the peak T cell response. In the small 56-69-year group, the increase in depth fell short of significance, most likely because of low power. Only five or six AZD1222 recipients were SARS-CoV-2 seropositive at baseline, limiting conclusions about previously exposed vaccinees. After two AZD1222 doses, both the breadth and the depth of spike-specific TCRs were significantly higher than at day 0 and than in MenACWY recipients.

The germline V gene (reference sequence) specifies LGHDT as CDR1 and YNNKEL as CDR2. CDR3 length: 17 amino acids, cysteine to phenylalanine. Of the read, only the CDR3 DNA is kept; its 51 bases are in frame from base 1. V is pared back by 4 bases and J by 0 bases, with 18 bases lying between the germline termini. The time point label for this specimen denotes: baseline before first vaccination. Samples from vaccinated people were obtained from the UK trials COV001 and COV002, which included a single-blind randomized controlled phase 2/3 trial of AZD1222 (ChAdOx1 nCoV-19) in healthy adults. For TCRbeta chain sequencing, PBMC samples were collected from trial participants at day 0 and at day 28 after the second dose. The CDR3 regions of human TCRbeta chains were analyzed by immunosequencing. Processing in the source paper ran as follows. TCRs in the repertoires were matched against a reference library of SARS-CoV-2-specific TCRs that had been generated with the MIRA antigen-specificity platform. Breadth meant the fraction of unique TCRs that were SARS-CoV-2-associated, whereas depth meant the fraction of total T cells that were SARS-CoV-2-associated. Using the MIRA data, each spike-specific TCR was assigned both to the spike region to which the TCR was reactive and to a CD4 or CD8 class. Log10-transformed breadth and depth values were compared by one-way ANOVA with Sidak's multiple comparisons tests. TCRdb carries this immuneACCESS record with in-frame sequences only. Its versions omit some clonotypes, under half of them owing to an unresolved V gene in the studies checked, with the rest unexplained. D and trimming come from the DNA, and the V and J calls and clone size come from that table. The sample data list about 110,000 clones, and 86% of these were observed just once. The ten largest clones take up over 3% of the sample.

The TCR was taken from an adult in good health. The sample was peripheral blood, taken on day 0 of AZD1222 vaccination. Recombination linked TRBV3-1 (or the pseudogene TRBV3-2) to TRBJ1-1; possibly the D gene is TRBD1, per 5 matching bases. The base sequence is TGTGCCAGCAGCCCCCTTCTCAGGGAAGGGGTGAACACTGAAGCTTTCTTT. The resulting protein is CASSPLLREGVNTEAFF.